In its sample, the clone carrying this TCR beta chain was seen many times. MiXCR, run by TCRdb on the 5' RACE reads, gives a single entry per CDR3 protein. The table has about 94,000 distinct CDR3 sequences, approximately 20% seen once; the top ten hold just over 20%. This record comes from a study of spatial heterogeneity in lung cancer. Time point indicated: blood at routine non-recurrence follow-up after resection. V was trimmed by 4 bases and J by 4 bases, leaving 8 bases between them. Germline CDR1 SGHNT, CDR2 YYREEE (reference sequence). There are 12 residues in the CDR3. This specimen consisted of PBMCs, obtained at follow-up. J is TRBJ1-1 and V is TRBV5-4; a possible D gene is TRBD1 (6 bases). The origin of this receptor is a male donor with early-stage non-small cell lung cancer. For the CDR3, the DNA is TGTGCCAGCAGCCCCAGGGGCACTGAAGCTTTCTTT. Encoded protein: CASSPRGTEAFF.